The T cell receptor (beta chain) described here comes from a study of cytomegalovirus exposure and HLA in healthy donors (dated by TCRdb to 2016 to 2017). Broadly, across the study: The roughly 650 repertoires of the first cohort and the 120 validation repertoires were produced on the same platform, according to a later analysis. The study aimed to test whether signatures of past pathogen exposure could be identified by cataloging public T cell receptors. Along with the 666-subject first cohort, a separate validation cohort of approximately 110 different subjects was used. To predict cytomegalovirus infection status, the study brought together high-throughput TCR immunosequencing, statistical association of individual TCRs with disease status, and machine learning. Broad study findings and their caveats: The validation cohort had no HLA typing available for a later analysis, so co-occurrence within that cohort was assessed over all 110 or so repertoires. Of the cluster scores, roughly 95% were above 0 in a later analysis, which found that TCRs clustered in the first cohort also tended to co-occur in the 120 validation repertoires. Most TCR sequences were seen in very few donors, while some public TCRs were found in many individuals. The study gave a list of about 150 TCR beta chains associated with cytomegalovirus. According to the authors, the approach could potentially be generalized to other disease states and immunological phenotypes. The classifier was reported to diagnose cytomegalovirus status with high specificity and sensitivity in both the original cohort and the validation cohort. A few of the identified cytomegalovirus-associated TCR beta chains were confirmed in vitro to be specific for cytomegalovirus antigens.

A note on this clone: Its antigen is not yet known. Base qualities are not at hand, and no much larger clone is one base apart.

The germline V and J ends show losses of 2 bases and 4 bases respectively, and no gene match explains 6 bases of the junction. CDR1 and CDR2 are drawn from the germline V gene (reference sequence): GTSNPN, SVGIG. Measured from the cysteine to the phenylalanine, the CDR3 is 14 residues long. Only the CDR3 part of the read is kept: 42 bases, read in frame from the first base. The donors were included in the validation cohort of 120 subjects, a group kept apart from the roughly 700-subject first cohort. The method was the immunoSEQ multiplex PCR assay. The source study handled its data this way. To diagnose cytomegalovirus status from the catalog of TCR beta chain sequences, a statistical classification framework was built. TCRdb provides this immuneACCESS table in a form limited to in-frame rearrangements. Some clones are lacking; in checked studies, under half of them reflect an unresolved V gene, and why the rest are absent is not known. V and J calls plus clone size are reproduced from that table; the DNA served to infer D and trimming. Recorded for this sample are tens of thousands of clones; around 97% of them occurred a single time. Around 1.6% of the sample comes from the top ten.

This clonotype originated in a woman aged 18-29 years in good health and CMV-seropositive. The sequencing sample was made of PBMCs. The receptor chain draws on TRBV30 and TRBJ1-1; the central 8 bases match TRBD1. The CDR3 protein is CAWSPGGGGTEAFF. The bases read TGTGCCTGGAGTCCAGGGGGCGGTGGCACTGAAGCTTTCTTT.